The rows below give T cell receptor beta chains drawn from one sample of a study of T cell repertoires in cytomegalovirus infection. TCRdb called the reads again in MiXCR, with one record for every CDR3 protein. The sample yields about 260,000 distinct CDR3 sequences, about an eighth seen once. The sample comprised PBMCs. These receptors all stem from a human donor in good health (CMV status not recorded). Some clones in this sample may be carry-over from other donors' samples. Each CDR3 is given with its conserved first and last residue. The order of the fields is J gene, clone size, V gene, D gene, CDR3 protein, CDR3 DNA. D genes are given only for firm matches. Rows may omit the clone size; those that give it use once, few, many or a size class.

TRBJ1-5	NA	TRBV6-2/TRBV6-3	NA	CASSKSATHSNQPQHF	TGTGCCAGCAGTAAGTCGGCGACCCATAGCAATCAGCCCCAGCATTTT
TRBJ2-7	NA	TRBV18	TRBD1	CASSRPGQGSYEQYF	TGTGCCAGCTCACGACCGGGACAGGGCTCCTACGAGCAGTACTTC
TRBJ2-1	many	TRBV7-3	TRBD1	CASSPWTGSSYNEQFF	TGTGCCAGCAGCCCCTGGACAGGGAGCTCCTACAATGAGCAGTTCTTC
TRBJ2-1	many	TRBV28	TRBD1	CASRGQGREYNEQFF	TGTGCCAGCAGGGGACAGGGACGAGAGTACAATGAGCAGTTCTTC
TRBJ2-1	few	TRBV5-1	NA	CASSPAWGGEQFF	TGCGCCAGCAGCCCGGCGTGGGGCGGTGAGCAGTTCTTC
TRBJ2-7	NA	TRBV20-1	TRBD2	CSPRLAQPSYEQYF	TGCAGTCCACGACTAGCGCAACCCTCCTACGAGCAGTACTTC
TRBJ2-5	few	TRBV7-9	TRBD2	CASSSGSSGVETQYF	TGTGCCAGCAGCAGCGGGAGTTCCGGCGTGGAGACCCAGTACTTC
TRBJ2-1	many	TRBV7-2	NA	CASSLAGILDYEQFF	TGTGCCAGCAGCTTGGCGGGGATTCTTGACTATGAGCAGTTCTTC
TRBJ1-5	many	TRBV7-2	TRBD1	CASSFTGGHQPQHF	TGTGCCAGCAGCTTCACAGGGGGCCATCAGCCCCAGCATTTT
TRBJ2-2	many	TRBV5-5	NA	CASSFSSMNTGELFF	TGTGCCAGCAGCTTTTCTAGCATGAACACCGGGGAGCTGTTTTTT
TRBJ2-3	NA	TRBV15	TRBD1	CATSRGGQGTDTQYF	TGTGCCACCAGCAGGGGAGGACAGGGGACAGATACGCAGTATTTT
TRBJ2-2	many	TRBV12-3/TRBV12-4	TRBD2	CASRTLAGVGKANTGELFF	TGTGCCAGCAGGACTCTAGCGGGAGTTGGTAAGGCGAACACCGGGGAGCTGTTTTTT
TRBJ2-2	few	TRBV6-2/TRBV6-3	NA	CASSALGGGNTGELFF	TGTGCCAGCAGTGCCTTGGGAGGGGGTAACACCGGGGAGCTGTTTTTT
TRBJ2-1	NA	TRBV25-1	NA	CASSESQHWANEQFF	TGTGCCAGCAGTGAATCCCAACATTGGGCCAATGAGCAGTTCTTC
TRBJ1-5	NA	TRBV19	NA	CASRRAGDQPQHF	TGTGCCAGTAGGCGAGCTGGGGATCAGCCCCAGCATTTT
TRBJ1-5	many	TRBV7-8	NA	CASSLRERARDQPQHF	TGTGCCAGCAGCCTCCGGGAGCGGGCTCGCGATCAGCCCCAGCATTTT
TRBJ1-1	few	TRBV19	NA	CASSKQPRTVNTEAFF	TGTGCCAGTAGCAAACAACCCCGGACGGTGAACACTGAAGCTTTCTTT
TRBJ1-1	many	TRBV28	NA	CASSSIKGNTEAFF	TGTGCCAGCAGTTCCATCAAGGGGAACACTGAAGCTTTCTTT
TRBJ2-7	few	TRBV28	TRBD2	CASRRTSGRFYEQYF	TGTGCCAGCAGAAGGACTAGCGGGAGGTTCTACGAGCAGTACTTC
TRBJ2-7	few	TRBV12-3/TRBV12-4	NA	CASSLGFGEQYF	TGTGCCAGCAGTTTAGGGTTCGGCGAGCAGTACTTC
TRBJ2-7	NA	TRBV6-6	TRBD2	CASSQTSGTNYLYEQYF	TGTGCCAGCAGCCAGACTAGCGGGACCAATTACCTCTACGAGCAGTACTTC
TRBJ1-5	many	TRBV28	NA	CASKPLENQPQHF	TGTGCCAGCAAGCCTTTGGAGAATCAGCCCCAGCATTTT
TRBJ1-1	many	TRBV6-2/TRBV6-3	TRBD1	CASSLGQGPTEAFF	TGTGCCAGCAGCCTTGGACAGGGACCCACTGAAGCTTTCTTT
TRBJ2-7	many	TRBV20-1	NA	CSARDGSNYEQYF	TGCAGTGCTAGAGATGGTAGCAACTACGAGCAGTACTTC
TRBJ2-7	many	TRBV6-1	NA	CASSEGSTPNHEQYF	TGTGCCAGCAGTGAGGGGTCAACCCCCAATCACGAGCAGTACTTC
TRBJ2-7	many	TRBV7-8	NA	CASSPRTERYEQYF	TGTGCCAGCAGCCCCAGGACCGAGCGTTACGAGCAGTACTTC
TRBJ1-5	many	TRBV7-2	NA	CASSPDLNQPQHF	TGTGCCAGCAGCCCCGACCTCAATCAGCCCCAGCATTTT
TRBJ1-1	few	TRBV20-1	NA	CSARDWGMNTEAFF	TGCAGTGCTAGAGATTGGGGGATGAACACTGAAGCTTTCTTT
TRBJ2-1	once	TRBV29-1	TRBD2	CSATRLAGDSYNEQFF	TGCAGCGCCACAAGACTAGCGGGAGATTCCTACAATGAGCAGTTCTTC
TRBJ2-7	NA	TRBV15	NA	CATSEEGQGYEQYF	TGTGCCACCAGCGAGGAGGGACAAGGCTACGAGCAGTACTTC
TRBJ2-7	NA	TRBV19	NA	CASSIRAMSYEQYF	TGTGCCAGTAGTATCAGGGCCATGTCCTACGAGCAGTACTTC
TRBJ2-1	NA	TRBV5-1	NA	CASSLVDSAYNEQFF	TGCGCCAGCAGCTTGGTGGACAGCGCCTACAATGAGCAGTTCTTC
TRBJ1-1	many	TRBV11-3	NA	CASSLEALNTEAFF	TGTGCCAGCAGCTTAGAGGCCCTGAACACTGAAGCTTTCTTT
TRBJ1-2	NA	TRBV6-8	NA	CASGEAGSDGYTF	TGTGCCAGCGGTGAGGCGGGCTCCGATGGCTACACCTTC
TRBJ2-1	few	TRBV28	NA	CASTEGGPSYNEQFF	TGTGCCAGCACCGAGGGGGGCCCCTCCTACAATGAGCAGTTCTTC
TRBJ2-7	few	TRBV28	NA	CASTTPAKGTYEQYF	TGTGCCAGCACCACACCCGCCAAGGGGACCTACGAGCAGTACTTC
TRBJ1-4	few	TRBV19	NA	CASKEGATNEKLFF	TGTGCCAGTAAAGAGGGAGCAACTAATGAAAAACTGTTTTTT
TRBJ1-6	many	TRBV7-2	NA	CASSFTRDNSPLHF	TGTGCCAGCAGCTTCACCAGGGATAATTCACCCCTCCACTTT
TRBJ2-3	many	TRBV6-2/TRBV6-3	NA	CASSQADTQYF	TGTGCCAGCAGCCAAGCAGATACGCAGTATTTT
TRBJ2-3	NA	TRBV12-3/TRBV12-4	TRBD2	CASRPAGTSGIRVTDTQYF	TGTGCCAGCAGGCCAGCCGGGACTAGCGGGATCAGGGTGACAGATACGCAGTATTTT
TRBJ2-6	many	TRBV15	TRBD1	CATSSGQGGANVLTF	TGTGCCACCAGCAGTGGACAGGGTGGGGCCAACGTCCTGACTTTC
TRBJ2-3	NA	TRBV29-1	NA	CSGRTGSDTQYF	TGCAGCGGCAGGACGGGCTCAGATACGCAGTATTTT
TRBJ2-7	NA	TRBV6-5	NA	CASSYDRDGAYEQYF	TGTGCCAGCAGCTACGACCGGGACGGAGCTTACGAGCAGTACTTC
TRBJ1-4	NA	TRBV20-1	NA	CSARGTSQKLFF	TGCAGTGCTAGAGGGACTTCCCAAAAACTGTTTTTT
TRBJ1-1	NA	TRBV2	NA	CASNLQTVNTEAFF	TGTGCCAGCAACCTTCAGACAGTGAACACTGAAGCTTTCTTT
TRBJ2-7	NA	TRBV27	NA	CASSSIVDGYEQYF	TGTGCCAGCAGTTCAATTGTCGACGGCTACGAGCAGTACTTC
TRBJ2-5	NA	TRBV7-9	NA	CASKLEQETQYF	TGTGCCAGCAAGTTGGAACAAGAGACCCAGTACTTC